This TCR beta chain was recovered during a study of shared clonotypes between healthy human individuals. This clone has only one observation. The antigen remains undetermined. The same CDR3 arises from other DNA sequences in this sample as well. Trimming left V 2 bases short and J 2 bases short, with 7 bases between. The germline gives CDR1 MNHEY, CDR2 SMNVEV (reference sequence). CDR3 length: 13 amino acids. It was CD45RO-negative cells, positively selected for CCR7, that made up naive CD8 cells, with terminally differentiated effector memory CD45RA+ cells excluded. Recent vaccinations or acute infections were absent in the healthy HIV-negative adult donors. Original methodology: From ImmunoSEQ came sequences covering only the junction and carrying no quality scores, so filtering differed. Using immunoSEQ multiplex PCR, the repertoire was profiled, and TCRdb retains in-frame clones only, with some absent. Clonal size and the V and J genes are those of that table, whereas D and trimming came from the DNA. This sample has about 800,000 clones; about 97% occur once, and the top ten carry around 0.21%.

Study outcomes and limitations: Genetic and exposure-history diversity was limited by the small donor number. Rarefaction showed sorted-subset sequencing was incomplete despite large depth.

This clonotype was obtained from a man aged 25 to 45 in good health. Sequenced sample: naive CD8+ T cells sorted from blood. The rearrangement joins TRBV27 to TRBJ2-7; D gene uncertain. CDR3 bases: TGTGCCAGCAGTTTAGACTCGACCTACGAGCAGTACTTC. As protein: CASSLDSTYEQYF.